Presented here are 21 T cell receptor beta chains from one specimen sequenced in a study of blood T cell repertoires in COVID-19. The repertoire was sequenced with immunoSEQ multiplex PCR; TCRdb's copy has only in-frame clones and lacks some. The repertoire holds some 100,000 clones, with over 70% as singletons. Sequencing was carried out using peripheral blood. The origin of the receptors is a man aged 60-69 years with acute or convalescent COVID-19.

This clone was found a few times. The J gene is TRBJ1-6, the V gene TRBV21-1; no check of the table's D call, TRBD1, against the DNA was made. TRBV21-1 is a pseudogene. The CDR3 totals 15 residues. The CDR3 sequence is CASSKLGQGNSPLHF. DNA for the CDR3: TGTGCCAGCAGCAAGTTAGGACAGGGGAATTCACCCCTCCACTTT.

In DNA form, the CDR3 reads TGTGCCAGCAGTTATTCAACAGGTGAAGGCACTGAAGCTTTCTTT. Translation gives CASSYSTGEGTEAFF. The chain uses TRBV6-5 and TRBJ1-1, with D possibly TRBD1 on 5 matching bases. Per the germline V gene, CDR1 is MNHEY and CDR2 is SVGAGI. V shed 3 bases and J shed 4 bases, with 15 bases lying between them. CDR3 length equals 15 residues.

The chain joins TRBV27 to TRBJ1-6, with a tentative D call TRBD1 (6 bases). The CDR3 covers 15 residues. The ends were cut back, 10 bases at V and 5 bases at J, with 18 bases in the middle. Germline V lookup: CDR1 MNHEY, CDR2 SMNVEV (reference sequence). CDR3 amino acids: CAIGQRTLDNSPLHF. The CDR3, as DNA: TGTGCCATCGGACAGAGGACGTTGGATAATTCACCCCTCCACTTT.

This chain links TRBV24-1 with TRBJ2-2; 13 nucleotides align to TRBD2. Germline loops: CDR1 KGHDR, CDR2 SFDVKD. This CDR3 comprises 20 residues. V was pared by 3 bases and J by 4 bases, with 13 bases of the junction left unmatched. The CDR3 protein is CATSDPKPGLAGRGTGELFF. CDR3 coding DNA: TGTGCCACCAGTGATCCCAAACCGGGACTAGCGGGACGGGGCACCGGGGAGCTGTTTTTT.

In this sample, this clone turned up a few times. The V gene is TRBV7-3, the J gene TRBJ2-7; D might be TRBD2 (6 bases). CDR1 is SGHTA, CDR2 FQGTGA, per germline. The length of the CDR3 is 13 residues. V was cut by 5 bases and J by 3 bases, with 11 bases left in between. The CDR3 region has the DNA TGTGCCAGCAGCAAATCCGGGGGCTACGAGCAGTACTTC. Its translation: CASSKSGGYEQYF.

This chain uses TRBV6-6 with TRBJ1-6; no firm D call. Germline V lookup: CDR1 MNHNY, CDR2 SVGAGI (reference sequence). The V end was cut by 11 bases, the J end by 4 bases, with 12 bases between. CDR3 length equals 13 residues. The CDR3 nucleotides are TGTGCCTCAATAGGAGGGTATAATTCACCCCTCCACTTT. It translates to CASIGGYNSPLHF.

The CDR3 spells CASSYSLSLAGGDTQYF. CDR3 in DNA: TGTGCCAGCAGTTACTCGCTAAGTTTAGCGGGAGGAGATACGCAGTATTTT. The rearrangement uses TRBV6-2 or TRBV6-3 and TRBJ2-3, with 10 positions matching TRBD2. V shed 0 bases and J 5 bases; nucleotides not matched to a gene: 8. In germline, CDR1 is MNHEY, CDR2 SVGEGT. There are 17 residues in the CDR3.

V is TRBV10-2 and J is TRBJ1-4; D possibly corresponds to TRBD1 (6 bases). Trimming took off 3 bases at V and 4 bases at J, with 12 bases between the two ends. The V gene's germline CDR1 is WSHSY and CDR2 SAAADI. CDR3 length: 15 amino acids. The CDR3 spells CASSEWGGDNEKLFF. In nucleotides, the CDR3 is TGCGCCAGCAGTGAATGGGGGGGCGATAATGAAAAACTGTTTTTT.

The CDR3 spells CASSYSSGGPIFTQYF. CDR3 bases: TGTGCCAGCAGTTACTCGAGCGGGGGGCCCATCTTTACGCAGTATTTT. This sequence joins TRBV6-2 or TRBV6-3 and TRBJ2-3, with 9 bases aligning to TRBD2. CDR1 MNHEY and CDR2 SVGEGT come from the germline V gene. V trimming: 0 bases; J trimming: 8 bases; junction bases outside the gene matches: 9. The CDR3 has 16 residues.

The rearrangement uses TRBV7-9 and TRBJ2-7, with D unresolved. Between the trimmed V and J ends, which lost 5 bases and 0 bases, there was a span of 14 bases. This CDR3 is built from 15 residues. The germline CDR1 and CDR2 sequences are SEHNR and FQNEAQ (reference sequence). CDR3 loop: CASSPFSGSSYEQYF. CDR3 DNA sequence: TGTGCCAGCAGCCCATTTTCAGGAAGCTCCTACGAGCAGTACTTC.

This clone occurred a few times. The CDR3 is CASSIGRAPDTQYF. The CDR3 DNA sequence: TGTGCCAGTAGTATAGGCAGGGCCCCAGATACGCAGTATTTT. J is TRBJ2-3 and V is TRBV19, with a tentative D call TRBD1 (5 bases). This CDR3 is 14 amino acids long. The germline V and J ends were trimmed by 1 base and 4 bases, with 9 bases remaining between them. Looked up from germline, CDR1 is LNHDA and CDR2 is SQIVND (reference sequence).

The V and J genes are TRBV7-9 and TRBJ2-5, with 14 bases that match TRBD2. The CDR3 sequence is 17 residues long. The junction had 4 bases not matched to a gene; V was cut back by 0 bases and J by 4 bases. CDR1 and CDR2 from the germline V gene are SEHNR and FQNEAQ (reference sequence). For the CDR3, the DNA is TGTGCCAGCAGCTTAGCAGCTGGGACTAGCGGGGGAGAGACCCAGTACTTC. Translating it yields CASSLAAGTSGGETQYF.

The chain combines TRBV19 with TRBJ1-5; 8 bases are a match to TRBD1. V lost 4 bases to trimming and J lost 3 bases; unmatched junction nucleotides: 11. CDR3 length: 17 amino acids. Germline V lookup: CDR1 LNHDA, CDR2 SQIVND (reference sequence). CDR3 sequence: CASSTRQGIWDNQPQHF. CDR3 nucleotides: TGTGCCAGTAGTACCCGACAGGGGATCTGGGACAATCAGCCCCAGCATTTT.

The rearrangement links TRBV7-2 to TRBJ2-4, with 9 bases matching TRBD2. The CDR3 runs 19 residues. J lost 0 bases, V lost 1 base, and 10 bases had no gene match. CDR1 is SGHTA and CDR2 is FQGNSA in the germline V gene. The CDR3 is CASSLDSSTSGLAKNIQYF. In DNA, the CDR3 is TGTGCCAGCAGCTTAGACAGTTCGACTAGCGGACTAGCCAAAAACATTCAGTACTTC.

This chain links TRBV9 with TRBJ2-5; 9 nucleotides line up with TRBD2. V lost 2 bases to trimming and J lost 4 bases; unmatched junction nucleotides: 6. CDR1 and CDR2 from the germline V gene are SGDLS and YYNGEE. This CDR3 is 15 amino acids long. CDR3 sequence reads: CASSVGTSKGETQYF. CDR3 nucleotides: TGTGCCAGCAGCGTTGGGACTAGCAAGGGAGAGACCCAGTACTTC.

Here the CDR3 DNA reads TGTGCCAGCAGTGAACCAAACGAGGGAGAAGCTTTCTTT. Amino acid sequence: CASSEPNEGEAFF. This chain links TRBV25-1 with TRBJ1-1; no reliable D call. The germline V gene encodes CDR1 MGHDK and CDR2 SYGVNS. The CDR3 spans 13 residues. Between the trimmed V and J ends, which lost 2 bases and 8 bases, there was a span of 12 bases. Full variable domain (rest looked up from reference TRBV25-1 and TRBJ1-1): EADIYQTPRYLVIGTGKKITLECSQTMGHDKMYWYQQDPGMELHLIHYSYGVNSTEKGDLSSESTVSRIRTEHFPLTLESARPSHTSQYLCASSEPNEGEAFFGQGTRLTVV.

On this clone itself: The sample carries other DNA sequences with the same CDR3. The chain uses TRBV7-8 and TRBJ2-5; TRBD1 agrees at 10 bases. Unmatched junction bases numbered 3, after V lost 0 bases and J lost 5 bases. The V gene's germline CDR1 is SGHVS and CDR2 FQNEAQ. The CDR3 consists of 15 residues. The CDR3 DNA reads as TGTGCCAGCAGCTTAGCGGGACAGGGGAAGGAGACCCAGTACTTC. This gives the protein CASSLAGQGKETQYF.

The rearrangement links TRBV19 to TRBJ1-2, with 8 bases lining up with TRBD1. CDR1 and CDR2 (germline): LNHDA, SQIVND (reference sequence). The trim removed 5 bases at V and 4 bases at J, leaving 3 bases unmatched. This CDR3 contains 13 residues. CDR3 sequence: CASSAGGGYGYTF. Written as DNA, the CDR3 is TGTGCCAGTAGTGCAGGGGGCGGCTATGGCTACACCTTC.

The chain employs TRBV3-1 (or the pseudogene TRBV3-2) and TRBJ1-1, with TRBD1 identical over 7 bases. The CDR3 contains 14 residues. Germline V gives CDR1 LGHDT, CDR2 YNNKEL (reference sequence). V lost 4 bases to trimming and J lost 5 bases; unmatched junction nucleotides: 7. The CDR3 nucleotides are TGTGCCAGCAGCCTGGGCACAGGGGTAACTGAAGCTTTCTTT. Protein: CASSLGTGVTEAFF.

The chain is built from TRBV28 and TRBJ1-6; D not resolved. Trimming cost V 6 bases and J 9 bases, with 15 bases left between them. CDR3 length: 14 residues. Looked up from germline, CDR1 is MDHEN and CDR2 is SYDVKM. CDR3 amino acids: CASSLHASGSPLHF. CDR3 bases: TGTGCCAGCAGCCTCCACGCCTCGGGTTCACCCCTCCACTTT.

The V call is TRBV19, the J call TRBJ2-1; 7 bases are a match to TRBD1. This CDR3 has 15 residues. Germline V lookup: CDR1 LNHDA, CDR2 SQIVND (reference sequence). V was pared by 7 bases and J by 0 bases, with 6 bases of the junction left unmatched. The CDR3 region is CASTPGQISYNEQFF. The CDR3, as DNA: TGTGCCAGTACGCCGGGACAGATCTCCTACAATGAGCAGTTCTTC. Supplemented by reference TRBV19 and TRBJ2-1, the full variable domain reads DGGITQSPKYLFRKEGQNVTLSCEQNLNHDAMYWYRQDPGQGLRLIYYSQIVNDFQKGDIAEGYSVSREKKESFPLTVTSAQKNPTAFYLCASTPGQISYNEQFFGPGTRLTVL.